This TCR beta chain was sequenced in a study of shared clonotypes between healthy human individuals. Study observations and caveats: All-four-donor shared clonotypes had higher generation probabilities than non-shared clonotypes did. Sampling was confined to blood; repertoires within tissues likely differ. A few donors showed sharing of about 5.5% of naive CD4 clonotypes.

On this clone itself: Its antigen remains unidentified.

Method: immunoSEQ multiplex PCR; TCRdb's copy keeps in-frame clones and lacks some. This table holds about 820,000 clones, over 90% found once. Trimming removed 1 base from V and 0 bases from J, with 10 bases in between. The V gene's germline CDR1 is SGHAT and CDR2 FQNNGV. CDR3 length equals 15 residues. In the naive CD8 group, cells lacked CD45RO and were positively selected for CCR7, so terminally differentiated effector memory CD45RA+ cells were left out. The rearrangement links TRBV11-2 to TRBJ2-7, with D hard to call. This receptor was taken from a man younger than 45 in good health. Sequencing was carried out using naive CD8+ T cells sorted from blood. CDR3 sequence (DNA): TGTGCCAGCAGCTTAGCAGCCTACTCCTCCTACGAGCAGTACTTC. This gives the protein CASSLAAYSSYEQYF.